Below, 17 T cell receptor beta chains from the same sample are listed, as sequenced in a study of T cells in Graves' hyperthyroidism and ophthalmopathy. TCR beta CDR3 sequences were amplified from RNA transcripts. Carried out on the TCR CDR3, a first-round RT-PCR used the HTBI primer set. Each CDR3 protein is one row after TCRdb ran MiXCR on the multiplex PCR reads. Among hundreds of thousands of distinct CDR3 sequences listed, just over 35% were seen once. Sample: blood. These receptors originate from a woman aged 40 to 50 with Graves' hyperthyroidism.

This clonotype was found a few times. The V gene is TRBV7-2, the J gene TRBJ1-3; the match to TRBD1 covers 7 bases. Per the germline V gene, CDR1 is SGHTA and CDR2 is FQGNSA. The CDR3 sequence is 15 residues long. The V gene end was trimmed by 3 bases and the J gene end by 4 bases; junction bases not matched to a gene: 6. This chain's CDR3 is CASSFAGQKGNTIYF. CDR3 bases: TGTGCCAGCAGCTTTGCGGGACAGAAGGGAAACACCATATATTTT.

The chain joins TRBV20-1 to TRBJ2-7; 8 nucleotides align to TRBD1. Germline CDR1 DFQATT, CDR2 SNEGSKA (reference sequence). The CDR3 is made up of 14 amino acids. J lost 2 bases, V lost 2 bases, and 5 bases had no gene match. The CDR3 nucleotides are TGCAGTGCTAGATCGACAGGGGTTCCCTACGAGCAGTACTTC. This translates into CSARSTGVPYEQYF.

The sample holds many counts of this clonotype. J is TRBJ2-7 and V is TRBV7-2, with D hard to call. CDR1 and CDR2 (germline): SGHTA, FQGNSA. The CDR3 sequence is 15 residues long. Trimming shortened V by 5 bases and J by 4 bases, and 18 bases separated the two germline ends. The CDR3 DNA reads TGTGCCAGCAGCGCTCCTCAAGGGTTCGGTTACGAGCAGTACTTC. Its protein product is CASSAPQGFGYEQYF.

This clonotype was found many times. Compared with germline, one end of the junction differs, possibly owing to a read error. The chain joins TRBV7-7 to TRBJ2-5; tentative D call: TRBD1 (6 bases). The CDR3 sequence is 14 residues long. Germline-derived CDR1 and CDR2 are SSHAT and FNYEAQ (reference sequence). The DNA of the CDR3 is TGTGCTAGCAGCCCGGACAGCTGGGAGGAGACCCAGTACTTC. Translation gives CASSPDSWEETQYF.

The gene calls are TRBV13 and TRBJ1-4; D gene unclear. CDR1 is PRHDT and CDR2 is FYEKMQ in the germline V gene (reference sequence). CDR3 length equals 15 residues. Trimming shortened V by 3 bases and J by 8 bases, and 16 bases separated the two germline ends. CDR3 region: CASSLVASRGEKLFF. The CDR3 bases are TGTGCCAGCAGCTTGGTAGCCTCACGAGGAGAAAAACTGTTTTTT.

This clonotype showed up just a few times. V usage is TRBV24-1 and J usage is TRBJ2-5, with D hard to call. The CDR3 runs 15 residues. Germline loops: CDR1 KGHDR, CDR2 SFDVKD. V was clipped by 4 bases and J by 0 bases, with 11 bases between them. The CDR3 nucleotides read TGTGCCACCAGTGACCAGACGGCGTACCAAGAGACCCAGTACTTC. It yields the protein CATSDQTAYQETQYF.

This clonotype was found many times. J is TRBJ2-7 and V is TRBV7-2; D ambiguous. V was pared by 0 bases and J by 3 bases, with 15 bases between. The germline CDR1 and CDR2 sequences are SGHTA and FQGNSA. The CDR3 runs 16 residues. The CDR3 region has the DNA TGTGCCAGCAGCTTAGCGTTAGCTCCGGTTGGCTACGAGCAGTACTTC. It codes for CASSLALAPVGYEQYF.

The J gene is TRBJ2-2, the V gene TRBV14, with 10 bases that match TRBD2. CDR3 length equals 20 residues. V was pared by 0 bases and J by 9 bases, with 19 bases of the junction left unmatched. Germline CDR1 is SGHDN and CDR2 is FVKESK. The CDR3 coding sequence is TGTGCCAGCAGCCAAGATCTTGGTCCTAGCGGGAGTAGGCGGGTGCGGGAGCTGTTTTTT. This sequence encodes CASSQDLGPSGSRRVRELFF.

This clonotype was picked up a small number of times. The chain employs TRBV10-3 and TRBJ1-4; unclear D gene. Between the trimmed V and J ends, which lost 10 bases and 4 bases, there was a span of 10 bases. The CDR3 loop spans 12 amino acids. From germline, CDR1 is ENHRY and CDR2 SYGVKD. The CDR3 sequence: CASGRNNEKLFF. Here the CDR3 DNA reads TGTGCCAGCGGCAGGAATAATGAAAAACTGTTTTTT.

There are many counts of this clonotype. The rearrangement links TRBV7-2 to TRBJ2-7, with D hard to call. CDR1 SGHTA and CDR2 FQGNSA come from the germline V gene. Between the trimmed V and J ends, which lost 4 bases and 7 bases, there was a span of 8 bases. CDR3 length: 11 amino acids. As DNA, the CDR3 is TGTGCCAGCAGCTCCCAATGGGAGCAGTACTTC. Translated, it gives CASSSQWEQYF.

This clonotype was recorded at least ten times. The rearrangement links TRBV25-1 to TRBJ2-2, with 9 bases that match TRBD1. The V gene end was trimmed by 6 bases and the J gene end by 7 bases; junction bases not matched to a gene: 6. CDR1 and CDR2 (germline): MGHDK, SYGVNS. The CDR3 length is 14 residues. This CDR3 reads CASSGTGWGGELFF. The CDR3 bases are TGTGCCAGCAGCGGGACAGGGTGGGGCGGGGAGCTGTTTTTT.

As concerns this clonotype: A much larger clone differs from this one at a single base, so this may be a read error. J is TRBJ1-2 and V is TRBV15; unclear D gene. The germline V gene encodes CDR1 LNHNV and CDR2 YYDKDF (reference sequence). This CDR3 contains 11 residues. Here the CDR3 reads CATSSNYGYIF. As DNA, the CDR3 is TGTGCCACGAGCAGTAACTATGGCTACATCTTC.

This clonotype was seen more than once but under ten times. V is TRBV9 and J is TRBJ2-2; 8 bases line up with TRBD1. Germline trimming cut 4 bases from V and 5 bases from J; bases unmatched to any gene: 13. Germline values: CDR1 SGDLS, CDR2 YYNGEE. The CDR3 totals 17 residues. The CDR3 loop reads CASSPRPGTGFTGELFF. Written as DNA, the CDR3 is TGTGCCAGCAGCCCAAGACCCGGGACAGGTTTTACCGGGGAGCTGTTTTTT. Looking up the rest from reference TRBV9 and TRBJ2-2 gives the full variable domain: DSGVTQTPKHLITATGQRVTLRCSPRSGDLSVYWYQQSLDQGLQFLIQYYNGEERAKGNILERFSAQQFPDLHSELNLSSLELGDSALYFCASSPRPGTGFTGELFFGEGSRLTVL.

A few counts support this clonotype. The V gene is TRBV13, the J gene TRBJ1-4, with no clear D. Germline assignment: CDR1 PRHDT and CDR2 FYEKMQ (reference sequence). With 7 bases removed from V and 4 bases from J, the gap between germline ends came to 16 bases. CDR3 length: 15 residues. The CDR3 bases are TGTGCCAGCACGGAAAAAGGAAGTTTTAATGAAAAACTGTTTTTT. Its protein product is CASTEKGSFNEKLFF.

This clonotype came up a few times. The V gene is TRBV7-8, the J gene TRBJ1-5; D possibly corresponds to TRBD1 (6 bases). The V and J ends lost 2 bases and 5 bases respectively, with 22 bases between them. The germline CDR1 and CDR2 sequences are SGHVS and FQNEAQ. This CDR3 has 18 amino acids. The CDR3 DNA sequence: TGTGCCAGCAGCTTACGTGGGGGGGCCGGGGATTCTTATCAGCCCCAGCATTTT. Protein sequence: CASSLRGGAGDSYQPQHF.

This chain uses TRBV7-2 with TRBJ2-7; D is undetermined. Trimming shortened V by 5 bases and J by 0 bases, and 8 bases separated the two germline ends. Germline V lookup: CDR1 SGHTA, CDR2 FQGNSA. This CDR3 contains 13 residues. The CDR3: CASSPRFSYEQYF. The DNA of the CDR3 is TGTGCCAGCAGCCCCCGATTCTCCTACGAGCAGTACTTC.

The gene calls are TRBV10-3 and TRBJ2-6; no clear D gene. V was shortened by 4 bases and J by 4 bases, with 11 bases between the two germline ends. Germline V gene sequence: CDR1 ENHRY, CDR2 SYGVKD. The CDR3 is made up of 15 amino acids. The chain's CDR3 is CAISGVPGGANVLTF. DNA of the CDR3: TGTGCCATCAGTGGCGTGCCCGGGGGGGCCAACGTCCTGACTTTC.